This T cell receptor (beta chain) was captured in a study of T cells in Graves' hyperthyroidism and ophthalmopathy. Study-wide points: Within blood appeared most thyroid clonotypes that had expanded above 0.001. In simple terms, a model built on 13 V-J features told ophthalmopathy apart from stable hyperthyroidism.

What was amplified from RNA transcripts were TCR beta CDR3 regions. With the HTBI primer set, the TCR CDR3 went through a first round of RT-PCR. MiXCR, run by TCRdb on the multiplex PCR reads, gives a single entry per CDR3 protein. The data contain about 46,000 distinct CDR3 sequences, around half of them seen just once; the ten biggest clones take up roughly 32%. Exclusion criteria comprised uncontrolled infection, other autoimmune disease, pregnancy or lactation. Clinical symptoms, serum thyroxine and TRAb, thyroid ultrasound and orbital computed tomography were used for the diagnoses. This clonotype was recorded many times. Its antigen remains unidentified. The CDR3 length is 13 residues. The V end was cut by 8 bases, the J end by 0 bases, with 11 bases between. In germline, CDR1 is MNHNS, CDR2 SASEGT.

Sequenced input: peripheral blood or thyroid tissue (not recorded which). The genes are TRBV6-1 and TRBJ2-7; maybe TRBD1 (5 bases). This clonotype was sampled from a woman between 50 and 59 years old with Graves' hyperthyroidism. CDR3: CASAGQRSYEQYF. CDR3 DNA: TGTGCCAGCGCCGGACAACGCTCCTACGAGCAGTACTTC.